Reported below is one T cell receptor (beta chain). Its antigen is still unknown. Excluded: major illness, comorbidity, regular medication, drug use, over 100 g alcohol weekly. Blood, around 30 ml, was drawn into EDTA tubes. Method: immunoSEQ multiplex PCR; TCRdb's copy keeps in-frame clones and lacks some. The table includes 15,000 to 25,000 clones, about 85% detected once. The record originates from a study of untreated major depressive disorder. General study findings and limits: Private clones made up every subject's top five TRBV05-01 clones. The small study sample limits how generally findings apply.

With 6 bases clipped from V and 2 bases from J, the junction kept 8 bases outside the gene matches. Germline-derived CDR1 and CDR2 are SNHLY and FYNNEI. The CDR3 length is 15 residues. Specimen: CD4+ T cells from PBMCs. The TCR was taken from a woman in her twenties or thirties in good health. The chain uses TRBV2 and TRBJ2-7, with 9 nucleotides matching TRBD2. The CDR3, as DNA: TGTGCCAGCAGGGCGACTAGCGGAGGGCCCTACGAGCAGTACTTC. Its translation: CASRATSGGPYEQYF.